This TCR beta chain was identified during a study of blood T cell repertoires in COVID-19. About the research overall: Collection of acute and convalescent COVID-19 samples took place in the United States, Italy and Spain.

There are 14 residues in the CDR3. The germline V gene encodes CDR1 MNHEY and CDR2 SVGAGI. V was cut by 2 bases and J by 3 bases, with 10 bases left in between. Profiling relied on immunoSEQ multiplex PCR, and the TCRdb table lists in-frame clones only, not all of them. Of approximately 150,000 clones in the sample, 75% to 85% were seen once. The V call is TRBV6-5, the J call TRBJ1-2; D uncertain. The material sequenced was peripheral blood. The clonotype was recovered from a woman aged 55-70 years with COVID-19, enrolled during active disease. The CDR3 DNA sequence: TGTGCCAGCAGTTACAGGGCGGGCCACTATGGCTACACCTTC. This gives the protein CASSYRAGHYGYTF.